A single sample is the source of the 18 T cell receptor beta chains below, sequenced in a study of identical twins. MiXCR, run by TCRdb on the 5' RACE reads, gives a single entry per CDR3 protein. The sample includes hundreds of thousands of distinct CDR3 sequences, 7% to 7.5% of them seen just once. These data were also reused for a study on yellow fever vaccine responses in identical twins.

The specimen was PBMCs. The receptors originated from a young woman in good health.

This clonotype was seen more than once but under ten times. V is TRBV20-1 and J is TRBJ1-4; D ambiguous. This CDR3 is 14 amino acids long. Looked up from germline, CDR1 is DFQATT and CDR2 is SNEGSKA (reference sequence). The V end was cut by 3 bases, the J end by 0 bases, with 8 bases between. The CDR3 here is CSASQGSTNEKLFF. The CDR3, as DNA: TGCAGTGCTAGTCAAGGGTCAACTAATGAAAAACTGTTTTTT.

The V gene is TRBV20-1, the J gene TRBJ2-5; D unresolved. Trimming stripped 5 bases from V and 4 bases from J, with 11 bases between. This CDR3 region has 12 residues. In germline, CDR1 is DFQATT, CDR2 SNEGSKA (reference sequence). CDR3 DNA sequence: TGCAGTGCTCACGACGAAGGAGAGACCCAGTACTTC. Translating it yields CSAHDEGETQYF.

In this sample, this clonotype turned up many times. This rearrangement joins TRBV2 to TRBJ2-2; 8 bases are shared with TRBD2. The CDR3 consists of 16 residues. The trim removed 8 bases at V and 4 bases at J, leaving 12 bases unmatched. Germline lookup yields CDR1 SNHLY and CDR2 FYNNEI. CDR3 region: CASEYHPSGFTGELFF. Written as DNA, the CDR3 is TGTGCCAGCGAATACCACCCTAGCGGGTTCACCGGGGAGCTGTTTTTT.

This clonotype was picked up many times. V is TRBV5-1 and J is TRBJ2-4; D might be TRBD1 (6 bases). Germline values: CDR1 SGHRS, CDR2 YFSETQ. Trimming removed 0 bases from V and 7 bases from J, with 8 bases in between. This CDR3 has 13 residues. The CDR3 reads CASSLGQGNIQYF. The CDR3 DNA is TGCGCCAGCAGCTTGGGCCAGGGGAACATTCAGTACTTC.

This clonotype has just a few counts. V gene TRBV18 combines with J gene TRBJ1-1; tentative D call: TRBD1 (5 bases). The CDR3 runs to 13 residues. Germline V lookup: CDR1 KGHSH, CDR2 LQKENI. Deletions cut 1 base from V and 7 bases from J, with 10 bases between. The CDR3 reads CASSPLRDVEAFF. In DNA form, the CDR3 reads TGTGCCAGCTCACCACTCCGGGACGTTGAAGCTTTCTTT.

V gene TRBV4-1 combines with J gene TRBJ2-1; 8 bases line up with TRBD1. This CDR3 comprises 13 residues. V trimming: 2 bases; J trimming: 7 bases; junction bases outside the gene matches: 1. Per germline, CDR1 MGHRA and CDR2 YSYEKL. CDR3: CASSQQGANEQFF. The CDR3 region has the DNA TGCGCCAGCAGCCAACAGGGGGCTAATGAGCAGTTCTTC.

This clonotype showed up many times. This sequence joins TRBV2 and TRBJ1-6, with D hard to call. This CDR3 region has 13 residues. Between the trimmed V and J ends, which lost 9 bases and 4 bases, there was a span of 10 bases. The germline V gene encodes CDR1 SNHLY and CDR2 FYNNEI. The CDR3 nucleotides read TGTGCCAGTAAGGCAGAATATAATTCACCCCTCCACTTT. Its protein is CASKAEYNSPLHF.

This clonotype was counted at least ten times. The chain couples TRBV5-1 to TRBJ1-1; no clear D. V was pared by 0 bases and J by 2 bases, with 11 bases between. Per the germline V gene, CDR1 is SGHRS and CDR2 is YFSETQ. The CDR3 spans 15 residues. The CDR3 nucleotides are TGCGCCAGCAGCTTGGGTATGGGATTCAACACTGAAGCTTTCTTT. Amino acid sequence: CASSLGMGFNTEAFF.

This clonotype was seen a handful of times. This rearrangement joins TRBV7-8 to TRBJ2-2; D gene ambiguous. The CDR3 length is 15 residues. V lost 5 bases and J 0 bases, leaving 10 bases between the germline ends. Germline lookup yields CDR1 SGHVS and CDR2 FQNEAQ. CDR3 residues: CASSLLLANTGELFF. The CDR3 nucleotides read TGTGCCAGCAGCCTCCTTCTAGCGAACACCGGGGAGCTGTTTTTT.

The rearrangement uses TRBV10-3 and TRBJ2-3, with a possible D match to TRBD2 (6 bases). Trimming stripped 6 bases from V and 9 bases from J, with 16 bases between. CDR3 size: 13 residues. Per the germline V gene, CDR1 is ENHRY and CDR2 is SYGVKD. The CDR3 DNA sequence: TGTGCCATCAGCGCCGGAGGGAGTAGGACGCAGTATTTT. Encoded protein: CAISAGGSRTQYF.

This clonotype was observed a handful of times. The CDR3 nucleotides are TGTGCCATCAGTGACAGGGACGGTGGCTACACCTTC. Amino acids: CAISDRDGGYTF. This chain connects TRBV10-3 to TRBJ1-2; D possibly corresponds to TRBD1 (5 bases). This CDR3 has 12 amino acids. Between the trimmed V and J ends, which lost 3 bases and 7 bases, there was a span of 9 bases. Germline V gives CDR1 ENHRY, CDR2 SYGVKD.

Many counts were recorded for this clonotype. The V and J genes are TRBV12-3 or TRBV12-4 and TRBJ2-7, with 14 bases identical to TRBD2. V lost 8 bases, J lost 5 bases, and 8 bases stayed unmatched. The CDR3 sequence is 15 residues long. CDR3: CASCTSGLAGDEQYF. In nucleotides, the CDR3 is TGTGCCAGCTGTACCTCGGGACTAGCGGGAGACGAGCAGTACTTC.

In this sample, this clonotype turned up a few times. The CDR3 here is CASSYSESNQPQHF. For the CDR3, the DNA is TGTGCCAGCAGTTACTCGGAGAGCAATCAGCCCCAGCATTTT. V and J are TRBV6-5 and TRBJ1-5, with D unclear. Germline V lookup: CDR1 MNHEY, CDR2 SVGAGI. This CDR3 is 14 amino acids long. Trimming pared 0 bases from V and 1 base from J, leaving 4 bases between.

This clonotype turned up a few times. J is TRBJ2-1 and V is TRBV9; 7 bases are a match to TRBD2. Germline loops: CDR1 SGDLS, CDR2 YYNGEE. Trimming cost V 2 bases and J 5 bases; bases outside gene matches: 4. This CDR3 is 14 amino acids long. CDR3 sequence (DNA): TGTGCCAGCAGCGTCAGGGCGGGAGACAATGAGCAGTTCTTC. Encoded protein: CASSVRAGDNEQFF.

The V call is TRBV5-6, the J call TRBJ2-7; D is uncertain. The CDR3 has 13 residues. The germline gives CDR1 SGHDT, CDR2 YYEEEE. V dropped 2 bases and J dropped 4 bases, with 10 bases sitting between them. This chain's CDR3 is CASSLAPWYEQYF. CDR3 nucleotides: TGTGCCAGCAGCTTAGCTCCATGGTACGAGCAGTACTTC.

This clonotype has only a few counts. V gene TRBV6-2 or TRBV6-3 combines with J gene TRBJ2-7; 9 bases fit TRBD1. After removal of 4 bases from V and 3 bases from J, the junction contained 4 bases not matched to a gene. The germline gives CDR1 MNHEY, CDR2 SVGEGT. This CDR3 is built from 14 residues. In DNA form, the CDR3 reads TGTGCCAGCAGTTCCGGGACAGGGATCTACGAGCAGTACTTC. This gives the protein CASSSGTGIYEQYF.

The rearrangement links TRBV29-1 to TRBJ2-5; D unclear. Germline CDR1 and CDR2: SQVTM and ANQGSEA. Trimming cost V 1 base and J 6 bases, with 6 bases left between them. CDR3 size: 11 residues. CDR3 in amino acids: CSVEVWQTQYF. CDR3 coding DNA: TGCAGCGTTGAAGTCTGGCAGACCCAGTACTTC.

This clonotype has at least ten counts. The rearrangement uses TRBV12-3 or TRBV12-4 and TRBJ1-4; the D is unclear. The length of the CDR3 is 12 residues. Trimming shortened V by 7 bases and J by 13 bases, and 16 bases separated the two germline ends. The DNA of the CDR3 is TGTGCCAGCACCCAAACGAAAGGTAGACTGTTTTTT. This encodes CASTQTKGRLFF.